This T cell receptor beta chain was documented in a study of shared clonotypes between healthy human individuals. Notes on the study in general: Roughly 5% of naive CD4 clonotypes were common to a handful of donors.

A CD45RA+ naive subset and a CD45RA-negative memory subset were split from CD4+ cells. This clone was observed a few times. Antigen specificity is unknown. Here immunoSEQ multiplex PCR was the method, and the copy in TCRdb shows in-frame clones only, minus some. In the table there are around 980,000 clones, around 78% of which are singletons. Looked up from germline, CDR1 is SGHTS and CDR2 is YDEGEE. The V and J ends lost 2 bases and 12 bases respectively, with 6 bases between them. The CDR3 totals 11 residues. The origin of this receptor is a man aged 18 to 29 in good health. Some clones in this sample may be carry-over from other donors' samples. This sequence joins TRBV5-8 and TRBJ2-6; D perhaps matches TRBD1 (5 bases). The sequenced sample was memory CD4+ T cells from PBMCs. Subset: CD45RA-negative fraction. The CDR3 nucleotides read TGTGCCAGCAGCTTAGGGGTCGTCCTGACTTTC. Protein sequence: CASSLGVVLTF.